What follows are 8 T cell receptor beta chains derived from one specimen sequenced in a study of blood T cell repertoires in COVID-19. The table came from immunoSEQ multiplex PCR; TCRdb's copy has only in-frame clones and leaves some out. The sample contains about 67,000 clones, 75% to 90% of which appear only once. The sequencing sample was made of peripheral blood. The receptors here all came from a man aged 45-65 years with active COVID-19.

V gene TRBV7-9 combines with J gene TRBJ2-1, with D uncertain. Trimming took off 3 bases at V and 3 bases at J, with 6 bases between the two ends. CDR3 length: 13 amino acids. The germline V gene has CDR1 SEHNR and CDR2 FQNEAQ (reference sequence). CDR3 loop: CASSLGSYNEQFF. The CDR3 nucleotides read TGTGCCAGCAGCTTGGGCAGCTACAATGAGCAGTTCTTC.

V is TRBV7-2 and J is TRBJ1-1; no clear D. The length of the CDR3 is 18 residues. Trimming stripped 1 base from V and 2 bases from J, with 20 bases between. Germline values: CDR1 SGHTA, CDR2 FQGNSA. CDR3 nucleotide sequence: TGTGCCAGCAGCTTAGGAACAGCAAATAGACCCATTAACACTGAAGCTTTCTTT. Its translation: CASSLGTANRPINTEAFF.

The V and J genes are TRBV7-3 and TRBJ1-1; a possible D gene is TRBD1 (5 bases). This CDR3 region has 18 residues. V dropped 5 bases and J dropped 0 bases, with 22 bases sitting between them. Germline V gene data show CDR1 as SGHTA and CDR2 as FQGTGA. The CDR3 bases are TGTGCCAGCAGCCCGGCACCCGACAGTTTCTACATGAACACTGAAGCTTTCTTT. Translating it yields CASSPAPDSFYMNTEAFF.

The CDR3 loop reads CASNTLGTGDHEQYF. As DNA, the CDR3 is TGTGCCAGCAACACCCTGGGGACAGGGGACCACGAGCAGTACTTC. V gene TRBV6-6 combines with J gene TRBJ2-7, with 10 bases matching TRBD1. In germline, CDR1 is MNHNY, CDR2 SVGAGI (reference sequence). The V segment lost 7 bases and the J segment 5 bases; nucleotides outside the gene matches: 11. The length of the CDR3 is 15 residues.

V is TRBV5-1 and J is TRBJ2-3; 13 bases fit TRBD2. The CDR3 spans 16 residues. The ends lost 4 bases at V and 6 bases at J; junction bases unmatched: 8. Germline V gene sequence: CDR1 SGHRS, CDR2 YFSETQ. The CDR3 DNA follows: TGCGCCAGCAGCCTTGGACTAGCGGGGGCATCTGATACGCAGTATTTT. It is translated as CASSLGLAGASDTQYF.

The chain links TRBV18 to TRBJ2-5; 8 bases are a match to TRBD1. CDR1 and CDR2 from the germline V gene are KGHSH and LQKENI. V trimming: 2 bases; J trimming: 2 bases; junction bases outside the gene matches: 4. The CDR3 runs 15 residues. CDR3 bases: TGTGCCAGCTCACCATCAGGACAGGGTCAAGAGACCCAGTACTTC. Translated: CASSPSGQGQETQYF.

The chain links TRBV11-2 to TRBJ1-1; no clear D gene. Trimming removed 3 bases at V and 0 bases at J, with 11 bases between. Germline V gives CDR1 SGHAT, CDR2 FQNNGV. The CDR3 sequence is 15 residues long. The CDR3 loop reads CASSFDGSMNTEAFF. The CDR3 DNA reads as TGTGCCAGCAGCTTCGACGGGAGCATGAACACTGAAGCTTTCTTT.

In its sample, this clone was seen once. The rearrangement links TRBV6-5 to TRBJ1-2; possibly TRBD1 for D (5 bases). The CDR3 length is 14 residues. Germline V gene lookup returns CDR1 MNHEY and CDR2 SVGAGI. The V end lost 2 bases, the J end lost 0 bases, and 7 bases lay between the germline ends. The CDR3, as DNA: TGTGCCAGCAGTTACGACAGATCTAACTATGGCTACACCTTC. This codes for CASSYDRSNYGYTF.